This entry describes one T cell receptor (beta chain). Study processing details: Reference gene primer amplification in the assay estimated nucleated cell counts. Sequencing used immunoSEQ multiplex PCR; TCRdb keeps in-frame clones, though not all of them. D and trimming come from the DNA, and the V and J calls and clone size come from that table. The sample carries over 250,000 clones, 85% recorded once. Trimming took 0 bases from V and 5 from J; bases not matched to a gene: 8. CDR3 length equals 16 residues. The germline CDR1 and CDR2 sequences are SGHRS and YFSETQ. The entry originates in a study of blood T cell repertoires in COVID-19. Study context: The origin of the acute and convalescent COVID-19 samples was the United States, Italy and Spain.

This receptor was taken from a human donor in a cohort sampled during active COVID-19. V is TRBV5-1 and J is TRBJ2-3; 8 bases are shared with TRBD2. The sequenced material came from peripheral blood. CDR3 DNA: TGCGCCAGCAGCTTGGCCCCGGGAGGGTATGGAGATACGCAGTATTTT. The encoded protein is CASSLAPGGYGDTQYF.